The present TCR beta chain was sequenced within a study of blood T cells in healthy people across ages. A J-beta primer mix and a sample-barcoded 5' primer were used in a second PCR of roughly 7 to 12 cycles. TCRdb used MiXCR to reprocess the 5' RACE reads, holding one entry per CDR3 protein. The table lists about 670,000 distinct CDR3 sequences, approximately 52% of them singletons, with approximately 15% in the top ten. Total RNA extracted from each sample amounted to at least 5 micrograms. Study-wide results and caveats: With unsorted PBMCs, a conclusive comparison of naive versus antigen-experienced cells was not possible. Total diversity from one million sequenced T cells was likely underestimated.

Details on this clonotype: Its antigen is undetermined.

This TCR derives from a woman aged 80 or over in good health. Sample: blood.

DNA for the CDR3: TGCAGTGCTAGAGATCGCCGCGGTTATGAAGCTTTCTTT. Its translation is CSARDRRGYEAFF. This rearrangement joins TRBV20-1 to TRBJ1-1; D gene ambiguous. The V gene's germline CDR1 is DFQATT and CDR2 SNEGSKA (reference sequence). Trimming stripped 0 bases from V and 7 bases from J, with 12 bases between. The CDR3 is 13 amino acids.